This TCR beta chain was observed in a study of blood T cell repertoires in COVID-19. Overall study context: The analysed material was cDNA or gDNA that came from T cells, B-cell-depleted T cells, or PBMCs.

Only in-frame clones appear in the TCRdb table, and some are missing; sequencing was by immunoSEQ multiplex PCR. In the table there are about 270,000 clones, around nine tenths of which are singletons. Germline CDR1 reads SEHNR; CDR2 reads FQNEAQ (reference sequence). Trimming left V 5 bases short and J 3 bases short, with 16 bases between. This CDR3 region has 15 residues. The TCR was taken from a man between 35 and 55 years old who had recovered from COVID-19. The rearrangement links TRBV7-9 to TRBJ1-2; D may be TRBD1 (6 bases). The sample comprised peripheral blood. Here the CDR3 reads CASSQRTELHYGYTF. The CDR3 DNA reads TGTGCCAGCAGCCAACGGACAGAGCTCCACTATGGCTACACCTTC.